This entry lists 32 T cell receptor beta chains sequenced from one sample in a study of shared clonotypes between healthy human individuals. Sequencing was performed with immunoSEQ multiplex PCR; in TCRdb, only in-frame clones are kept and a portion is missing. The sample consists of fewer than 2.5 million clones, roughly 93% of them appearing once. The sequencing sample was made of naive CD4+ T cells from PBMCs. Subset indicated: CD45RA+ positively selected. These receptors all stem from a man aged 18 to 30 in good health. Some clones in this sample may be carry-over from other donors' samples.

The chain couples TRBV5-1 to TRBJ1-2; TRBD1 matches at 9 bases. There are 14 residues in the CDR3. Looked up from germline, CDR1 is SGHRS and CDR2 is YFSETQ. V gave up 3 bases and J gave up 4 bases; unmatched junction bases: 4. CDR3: CASSSDRGGYGYTF. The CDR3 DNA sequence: TGCGCCAGCAGCTCGGACAGGGGTGGCTATGGCTACACCTTC.

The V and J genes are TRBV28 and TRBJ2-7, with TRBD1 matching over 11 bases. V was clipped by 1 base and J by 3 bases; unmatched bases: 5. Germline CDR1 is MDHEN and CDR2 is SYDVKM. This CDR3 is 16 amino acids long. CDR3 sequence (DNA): TGTGCCAGCAGTTTATTCGGGACAGGGGGACTCTACGAGCAGTACTTC. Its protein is CASSLFGTGGLYEQYF.

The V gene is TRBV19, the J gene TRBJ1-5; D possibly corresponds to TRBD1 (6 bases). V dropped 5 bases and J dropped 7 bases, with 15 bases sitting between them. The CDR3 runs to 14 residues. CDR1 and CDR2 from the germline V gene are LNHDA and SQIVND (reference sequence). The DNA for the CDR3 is TGTGCCAGTAGTTCCGGACAGTTACACCAGCCCCAGCATTTT. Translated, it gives CASSSGQLHQPQHF.

The CDR3 DNA reads as TGTGCCAGCAGCCTACAGAGGAATGTTGGGGCCAACGTCCTGACTTTC. It yields the protein CASSLQRNVGANVLTF. V gene TRBV7-3 combines with J gene TRBJ2-6; D remains unclear. The CDR3 length is 16 residues. Per germline, CDR1 SGHTA and CDR2 FQGTGA. V was clipped by 5 bases and J by 3 bases, with 14 bases between them. Together with reference TRBV7-3 and TRBJ2-6, the CDR3 gives the full variable domain: GAGVSQTPSNKVTEKGKYVELRCDPISGHTALYWYRQSLGQGPEFLIYFQGTGAADDSGLPNDRFFAVRPEGSVSTLKIQRTERGDSAVYLCASSLQRNVGANVLTFGAGSRLTVL.

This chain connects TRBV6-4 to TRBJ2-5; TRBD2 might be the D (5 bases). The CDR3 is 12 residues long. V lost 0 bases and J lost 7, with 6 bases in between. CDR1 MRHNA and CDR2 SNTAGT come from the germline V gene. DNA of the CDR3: TGTGCCAGCAGTGACTCGGCGGGGACCCAGTACTTC. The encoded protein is CASSDSAGTQYF.

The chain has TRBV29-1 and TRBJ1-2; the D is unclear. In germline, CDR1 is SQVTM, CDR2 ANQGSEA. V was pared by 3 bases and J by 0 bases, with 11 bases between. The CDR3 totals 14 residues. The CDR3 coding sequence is TGCAGCGTTGATCCGACAAGGGCTAACTATGGCTACACCTTC. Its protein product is CSVDPTRANYGYTF.

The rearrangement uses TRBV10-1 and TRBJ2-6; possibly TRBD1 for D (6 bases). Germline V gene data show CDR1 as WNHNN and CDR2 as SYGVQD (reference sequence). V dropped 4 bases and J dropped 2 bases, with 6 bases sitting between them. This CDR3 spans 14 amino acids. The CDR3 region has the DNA TGCGCCAGCAGTGCAGGGGCTGGGGCCAACGTCCTGACTTTC. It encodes CASSAGAGANVLTF.

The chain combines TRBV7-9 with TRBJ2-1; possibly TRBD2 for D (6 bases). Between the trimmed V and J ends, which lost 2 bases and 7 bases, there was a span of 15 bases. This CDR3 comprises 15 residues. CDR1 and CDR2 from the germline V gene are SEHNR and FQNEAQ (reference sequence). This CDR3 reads CASSLPGLATNEQFF. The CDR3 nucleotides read TGTGCCAGCAGCTTACCGGGACTGGCAACTAATGAGCAGTTCTTC.

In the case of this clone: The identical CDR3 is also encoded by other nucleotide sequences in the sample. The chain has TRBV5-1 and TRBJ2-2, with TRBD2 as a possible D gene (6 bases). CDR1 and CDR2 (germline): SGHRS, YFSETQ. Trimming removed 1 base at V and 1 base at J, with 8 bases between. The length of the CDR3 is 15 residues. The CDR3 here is CASSLPAGNTGELFF. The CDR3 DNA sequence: TGCGCCAGCAGCTTGCCAGCGGGGAACACCGGGGAGCTGTTTTTT.

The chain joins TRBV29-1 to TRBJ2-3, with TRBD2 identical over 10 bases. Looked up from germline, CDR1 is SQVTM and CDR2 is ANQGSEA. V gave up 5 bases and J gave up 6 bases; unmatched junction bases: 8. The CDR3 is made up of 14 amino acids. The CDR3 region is CSVQRTSGGDTQYF. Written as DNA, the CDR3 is TGCAGCGTTCAACGGACTAGCGGCGGCGATACGCAGTATTTT.

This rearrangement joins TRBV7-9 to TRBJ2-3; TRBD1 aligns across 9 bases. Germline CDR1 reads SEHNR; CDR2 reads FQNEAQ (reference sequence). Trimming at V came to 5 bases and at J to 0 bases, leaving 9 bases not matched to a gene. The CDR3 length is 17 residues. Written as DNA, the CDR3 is TGTGCCAGCAGCCCCCGGGGACAGGGAACGAGCACAGATACGCAGTATTTT. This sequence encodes CASSPRGQGTSTDTQYF.

The CDR3 loop reads CASSQDPGSTTEAFF. DNA of the CDR3: TGTGCCAGCAGCCAAGACCCCGGCAGCACCACTGAAGCTTTCTTT. This rearrangement joins TRBV4-2 to TRBJ1-1; the D is unclear. The CDR3 runs 15 residues. V was clipped by 0 bases and J by 4 bases, with 12 bases between them. The germline CDR1 and CDR2 sequences are LGHNA and YNFKEQ.

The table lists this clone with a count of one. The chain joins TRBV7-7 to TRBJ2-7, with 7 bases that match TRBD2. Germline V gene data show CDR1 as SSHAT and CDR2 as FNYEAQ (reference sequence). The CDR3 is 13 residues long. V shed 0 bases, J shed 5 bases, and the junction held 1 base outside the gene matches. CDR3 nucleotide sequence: TGTGCCAGCAGCTTAGCGGCGGGGGACGAGCAGTACTTC. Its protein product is CASSLAAGDEQYF.

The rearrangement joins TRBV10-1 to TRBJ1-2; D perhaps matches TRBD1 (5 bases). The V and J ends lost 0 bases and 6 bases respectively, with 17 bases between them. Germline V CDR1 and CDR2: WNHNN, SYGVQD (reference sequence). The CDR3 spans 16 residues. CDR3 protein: CASSESTGGSLDGYTF. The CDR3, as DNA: TGCGCCAGCAGTGAGTCTACGGGGGGGAGCTTGGATGGCTACACCTTC.

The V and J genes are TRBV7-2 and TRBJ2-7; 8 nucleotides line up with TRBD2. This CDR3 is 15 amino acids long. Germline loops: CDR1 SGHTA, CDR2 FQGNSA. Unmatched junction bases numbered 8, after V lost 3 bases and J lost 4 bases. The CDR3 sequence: CASSFSSGSGYEQYF. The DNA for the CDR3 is TGTGCCAGCAGCTTTTCAAGCGGGAGTGGGTACGAGCAGTACTTC.

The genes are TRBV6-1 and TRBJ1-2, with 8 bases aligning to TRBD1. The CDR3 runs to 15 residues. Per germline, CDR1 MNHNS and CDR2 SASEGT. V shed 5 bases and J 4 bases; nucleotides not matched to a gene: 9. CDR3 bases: TGTGCCAGCAGTCGCGGAGACAGGGGCGGCTATGGCTACACCTTC. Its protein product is CASSRGDRGGYGYTF.

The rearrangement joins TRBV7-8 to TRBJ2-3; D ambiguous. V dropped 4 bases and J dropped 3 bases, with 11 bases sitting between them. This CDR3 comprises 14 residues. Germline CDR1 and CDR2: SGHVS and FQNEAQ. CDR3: CASSSGPMTDTQYF. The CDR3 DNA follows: TGTGCCAGCAGCTCTGGGCCGATGACAGATACGCAGTATTTT.

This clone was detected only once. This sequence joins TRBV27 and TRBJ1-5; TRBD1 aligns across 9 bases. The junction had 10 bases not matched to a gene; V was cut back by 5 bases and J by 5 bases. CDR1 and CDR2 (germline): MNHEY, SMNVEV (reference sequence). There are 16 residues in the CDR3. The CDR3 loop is CASSRRGTGLDQPQHF. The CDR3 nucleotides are TGTGCCAGCAGTAGGCGAGGGACAGGGCTTGATCAGCCCCAGCATTTT.

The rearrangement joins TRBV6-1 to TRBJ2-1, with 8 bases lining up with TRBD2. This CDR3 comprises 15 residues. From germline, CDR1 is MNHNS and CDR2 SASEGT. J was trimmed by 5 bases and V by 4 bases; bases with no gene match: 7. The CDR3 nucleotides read TGTGCCAGCAGTGGCGGTTCAGCGGGGGACAATGAGCAGTTCTTC. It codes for CASSGGSAGDNEQFF.

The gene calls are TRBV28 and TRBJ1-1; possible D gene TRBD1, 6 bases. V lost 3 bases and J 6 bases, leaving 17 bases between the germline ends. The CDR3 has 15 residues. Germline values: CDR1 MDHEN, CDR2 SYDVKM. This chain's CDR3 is CASSLEKRGGAEAFF. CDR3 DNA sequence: TGTGCCAGCAGTTTGGAAAAAAGGGGGGGCGCTGAAGCTTTCTTT.

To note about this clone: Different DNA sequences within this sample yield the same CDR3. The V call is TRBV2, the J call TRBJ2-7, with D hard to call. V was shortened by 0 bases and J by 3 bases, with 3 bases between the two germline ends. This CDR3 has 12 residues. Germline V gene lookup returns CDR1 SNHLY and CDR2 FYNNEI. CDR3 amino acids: CASSEASYEQYF. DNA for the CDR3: TGTGCCAGCAGTGAAGCTAGCTACGAGCAGTACTTC. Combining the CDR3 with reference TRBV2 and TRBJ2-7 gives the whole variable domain EPEVTQTPSHQVTQMGQEVILRCVPISNHLYFYWYRQILGQKVEFLVSFYNNEISEKSEIFDDQFSVERPDGSNFTLKIRSTKLEDSAMYFCASSEASYEQYFGPGTRLTVT.

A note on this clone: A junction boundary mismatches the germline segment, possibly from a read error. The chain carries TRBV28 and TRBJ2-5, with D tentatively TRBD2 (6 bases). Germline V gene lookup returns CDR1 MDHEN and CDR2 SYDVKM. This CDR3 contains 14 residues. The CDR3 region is CASSLSGGQVTQYF. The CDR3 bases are TGTGCCAGCAGTTTATCAGGAGGGCAAGTGACCCAGTACTTC.

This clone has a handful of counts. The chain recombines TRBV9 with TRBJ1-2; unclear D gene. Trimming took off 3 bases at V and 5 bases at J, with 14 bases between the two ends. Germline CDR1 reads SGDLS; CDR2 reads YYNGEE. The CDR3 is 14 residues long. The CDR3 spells CASSALPGPYGYTF. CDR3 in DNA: TGTGCCAGCAGCGCACTACCAGGACCTTATGGCTACACCTTC.

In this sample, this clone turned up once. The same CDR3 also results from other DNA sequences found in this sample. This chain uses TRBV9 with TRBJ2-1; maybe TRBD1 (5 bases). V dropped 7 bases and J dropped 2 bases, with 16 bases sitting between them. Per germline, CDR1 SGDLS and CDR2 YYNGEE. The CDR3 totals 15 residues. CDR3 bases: TGTGCCAGCGGCGAGACAGAACGACCCTACAATGAGCAGTTCTTC. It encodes CASGETERPYNEQFF. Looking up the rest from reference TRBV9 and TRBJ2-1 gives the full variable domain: DSGVTQTPKHLITATGQRVTLRCSPRSGDLSVYWYQQSLDQGLQFLIQYYNGEERAKGNILERFSAQQFPDLHSELNLSSLELGDSALYFCASGETERPYNEQFFGPGTRLTVL.

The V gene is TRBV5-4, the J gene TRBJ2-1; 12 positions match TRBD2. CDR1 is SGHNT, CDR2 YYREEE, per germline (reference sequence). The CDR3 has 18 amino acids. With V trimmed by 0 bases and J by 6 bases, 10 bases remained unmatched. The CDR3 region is CASSLALLAGGVGNEQFF. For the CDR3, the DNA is TGTGCCAGCAGCTTGGCCCTCCTAGCGGGAGGGGTTGGCAATGAGCAGTTCTTC.

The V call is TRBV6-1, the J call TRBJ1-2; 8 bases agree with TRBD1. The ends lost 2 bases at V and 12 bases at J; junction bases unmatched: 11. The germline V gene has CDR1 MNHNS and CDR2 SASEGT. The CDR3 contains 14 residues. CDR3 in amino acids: CASSELTGGAGHTF. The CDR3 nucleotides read TGTGCCAGCAGTGAACTAACAGGGGGAGCCGGCCACACCTTC.

CDR3 amino acids: CASSPGAVFRETQYF. CDR3 sequence (DNA): TGTGCCAGCAGCCCCGGAGCGGTGTTCAGGGAGACCCAGTACTTC. The J gene is TRBJ2-5, the V gene TRBV9, with D perhaps matching TRBD2 (5 bases). The V gene's germline CDR1 is SGDLS and CDR2 YYNGEE. V was pared by 4 bases and J by 5 bases, with 18 bases between. This CDR3 has 15 amino acids.

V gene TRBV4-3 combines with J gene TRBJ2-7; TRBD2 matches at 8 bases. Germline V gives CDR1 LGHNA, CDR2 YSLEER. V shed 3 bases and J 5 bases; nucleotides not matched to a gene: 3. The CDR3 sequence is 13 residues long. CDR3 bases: TGCGCCAGCAGCCAGTTACTAGCGGACGAGCAGTACTTC. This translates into CASSQLLADEQYF.

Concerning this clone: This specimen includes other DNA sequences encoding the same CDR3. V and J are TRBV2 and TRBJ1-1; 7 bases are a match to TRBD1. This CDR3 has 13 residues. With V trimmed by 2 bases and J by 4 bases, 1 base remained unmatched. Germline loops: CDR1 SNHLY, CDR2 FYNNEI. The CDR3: CASSEQGGTEAFF. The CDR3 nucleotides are TGTGCCAGCAGTGAACAGGGGGGCACTGAAGCTTTCTTT.

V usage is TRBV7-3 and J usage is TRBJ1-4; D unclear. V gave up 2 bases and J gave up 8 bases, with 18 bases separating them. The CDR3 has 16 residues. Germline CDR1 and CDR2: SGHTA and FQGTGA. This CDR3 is CASSLAQAGQREKLFF. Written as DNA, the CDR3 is TGTGCCAGCAGCTTAGCGCAGGCAGGCCAGAGAGAAAAACTGTTTTTT. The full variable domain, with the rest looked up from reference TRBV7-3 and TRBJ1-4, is GAGVSQTPSNKVTEKGKYVELRCDPISGHTALYWYRQSLGQGPEFLIYFQGTGAADDSGLPNDRFFAVRPEGSVSTLKIQRTERGDSAVYLCASSLAQAGQREKLFFGSGTQLSVL.

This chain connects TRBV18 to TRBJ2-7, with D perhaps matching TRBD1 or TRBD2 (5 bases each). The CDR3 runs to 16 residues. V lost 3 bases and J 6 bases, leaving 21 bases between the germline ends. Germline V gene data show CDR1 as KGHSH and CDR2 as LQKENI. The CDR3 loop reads CASSPPDGGNALEQYF. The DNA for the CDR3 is TGTGCCAGCTCACCCCCAGATGGGGGAAATGCCCTCGAGCAGTACTTC.

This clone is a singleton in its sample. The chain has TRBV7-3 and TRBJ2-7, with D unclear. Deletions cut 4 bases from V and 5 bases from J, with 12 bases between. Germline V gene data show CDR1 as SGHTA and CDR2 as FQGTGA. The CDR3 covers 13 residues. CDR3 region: CASSSGPRHEQYF. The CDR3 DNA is TGTGCCAGCAGCTCGGGTCCCCGGCACGAGCAGTACTTC. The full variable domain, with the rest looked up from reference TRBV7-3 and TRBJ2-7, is GAGVSQTPSNKVTEKGKYVELRCDPISGHTALYWYRQSLGQGPEFLIYFQGTGAADDSGLPNDRFFAVRPEGSVSTLKIQRTERGDSAVYLCASSSGPRHEQYFGPGTRLTVT.